This T cell receptor (beta chain) originates from a study of T cells after yellow fever vaccination. General study results and limits: Clonotypes found in both CD4 and CD8 compartments made up a small share. The booster response re-showed most primary clones: approximately 95% CD4, roughly 91% CD8. Contaminants from the bulk population, in the form of abundant clonotypes, could be found in FACS-sorted repertoires.

The V gene's germline CDR1 is DFQATT and CDR2 SNEGSKA (reference sequence). The CDR3 consists of 16 residues. V shed 1 base and J shed 0 bases, with 13 bases lying between them. 5'RACE template switching added a universal primer site and UMIs to TCR cDNA. TCRdb reanalysed the 5' RACE reads using MiXCR and keeps one entry per CDR3 protein. The sample consists of about 400,000 distinct CDR3 sequences, roughly 6.1% of them appearing once. This clonotype was observed a few times. Its antigen is still unknown. This TCR was recovered from a man aged 25 to 45 who received the YFV17D yellow fever vaccine. The rearrangement uses TRBV20-1 and TRBJ2-1; TRBD2 might be the D (6 bases). The material sequenced was PBMCs, taken 5 days after the yellow fever booster vaccination. CDR3 sequence reads: CSARAPSASSYNEQFF. DNA for the CDR3: TGCAGTGCTAGAGCCCCTAGCGCTAGCTCCTACAATGAGCAGTTCTTC.